A single T cell receptor (beta chain) is shown here with its context. This specimen belongs to a study of blood T cell repertoires in COVID-19. Original data processing: Amplified reference gene primers provided the basis for estimating nucleated cell counts. Assay: immunoSEQ multiplex PCR; the TCRdb copy retains only in-frame clones and omits some. The D gene and trimming were derived from the DNA, and the V and J assignments and clone size from that table. This sample yields about 110,000 clones, of which nearly 80% are seen a single time; 16% belongs to the top ten. V was cut by 3 bases and J by 5 bases, with 15 bases left in between. The CDR3 is 15 amino acids. CDR1 is SGDLS, CDR2 YYNGEE, per germline.

The receptor's source is an elderly woman with active or convalescent COVID-19. The sequenced sample consisted of peripheral blood. The chain has TRBV9 and TRBJ2-1; TRBD2 is a possible D gene (5 bases). As DNA, the CDR3 is TGTGCCAGCAGCGCACAGCGGTTGTCGGACAATGAGCAGTTCTTC. As protein: CASSAQRLSDNEQFF.